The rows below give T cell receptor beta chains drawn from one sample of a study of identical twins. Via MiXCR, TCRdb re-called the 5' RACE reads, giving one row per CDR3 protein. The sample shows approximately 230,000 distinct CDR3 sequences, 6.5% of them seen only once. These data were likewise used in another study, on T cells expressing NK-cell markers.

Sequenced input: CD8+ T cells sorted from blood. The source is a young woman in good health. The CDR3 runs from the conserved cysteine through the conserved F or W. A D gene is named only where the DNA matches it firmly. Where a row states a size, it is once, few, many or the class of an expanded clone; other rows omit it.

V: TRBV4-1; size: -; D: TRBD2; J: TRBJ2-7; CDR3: CASSLSGGVTYEQYF; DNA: TGCGCCAGCAGCCTGTCCGGGGGGGTGACCTACGAGCAGTACTTC
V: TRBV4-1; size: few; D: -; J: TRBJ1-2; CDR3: CASSQEDLGSFSGYTF; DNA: TGCGCCAGCAGCCAAGAGGACTTGGGGTCTTTCTCTGGCTACACCTTC
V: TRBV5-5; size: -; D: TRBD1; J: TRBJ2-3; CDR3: CASSSWDRTLYSTQYF; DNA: TGTGCCAGCAGCTCATGGGACAGGACGTTATATAGTACGCAGTATTTT
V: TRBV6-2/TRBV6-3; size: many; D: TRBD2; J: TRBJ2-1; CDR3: CASSLTRSVGRNNEQFF; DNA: TGTGCCAGCAGTTTGACTAGGAGTGTCGGGAGGAACAATGAGCAGTTCTTC
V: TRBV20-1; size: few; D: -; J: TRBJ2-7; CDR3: CSAPTGIYEQYF; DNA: TGCAGTGCCCCAACAGGGATCTACGAGCAGTACTTC
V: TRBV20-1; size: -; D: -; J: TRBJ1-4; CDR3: CSARDSWGEKLFF; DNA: TGCAGTGCTAGGGACAGCTGGGGTGAAAAACTGTTTTTT
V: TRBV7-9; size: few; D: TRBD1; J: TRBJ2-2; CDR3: CASSASTGAFTGELFF; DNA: TGTGCCAGCAGCGCCTCGACAGGGGCCTTCACCGGGGAGCTGTTTTTT
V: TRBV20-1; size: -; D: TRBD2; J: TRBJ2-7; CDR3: CSARHGGSYEQYF; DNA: TGCAGTGCTAGACACGGGGGGTCCTACGAGCAGTACTTC
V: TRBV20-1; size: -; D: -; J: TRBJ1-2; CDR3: CSAYIGTRDGYTF; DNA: TGCAGTGCTTACATCGGGACACGGGATGGCTACACCTTC
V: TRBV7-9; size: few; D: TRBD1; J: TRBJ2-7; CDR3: CASSQSGQGEAYEQYF; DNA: TGTGCCAGCAGCCAATCAGGACAGGGGGAAGCCTACGAGCAGTACTTC
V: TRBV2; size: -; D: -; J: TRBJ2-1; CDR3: CASSAKTSDEQFF; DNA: TGTGCCAGCAGTGCAAAGACTAGTGATGAGCAGTTCTTC
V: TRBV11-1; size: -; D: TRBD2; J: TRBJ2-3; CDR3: CASSLGVAGRGLAGVPDTQYF; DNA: TGTGCCAGCAGCTTAGGTGTTGCAGGAAGAGGACTAGCGGGAGTTCCAGATACGCAGTATTTT
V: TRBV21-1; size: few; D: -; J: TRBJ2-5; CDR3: CASSSWKGRETQYF; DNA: TGTGCCAGCAGCTCCTGGAAAGGGCGGGAGACCCAGTACTTC
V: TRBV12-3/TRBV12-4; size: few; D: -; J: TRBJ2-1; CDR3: CASSDQGLSTPYNEQFF; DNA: TGTGCCAGCAGTGACCAGGGACTCTCGACCCCCTACAATGAGCAGTTCTTC
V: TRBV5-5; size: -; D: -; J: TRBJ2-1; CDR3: CASSSVGLNNEQFF; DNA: TGTGCCAGCAGCTCGGTAGGGTTGAATAATGAGCAGTTCTTC
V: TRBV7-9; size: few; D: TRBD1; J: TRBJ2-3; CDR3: CASSRDRADTQYF; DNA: TGTGCCAGCAGCCGGGACAGGGCCGATACGCAGTATTTT
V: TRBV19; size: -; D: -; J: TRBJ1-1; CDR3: CASRQGWAEAFF; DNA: TGTGCCAGTAGACAGGGCTGGGCTGAAGCTTTCTTT
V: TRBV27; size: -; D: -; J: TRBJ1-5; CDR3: CASSLYGNNQPQHF; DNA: TGTGCCAGCAGTTTATATGGGAATAATCAGCCCCAGCATTTT
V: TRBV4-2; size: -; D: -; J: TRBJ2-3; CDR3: CASSQSGAHTDTQYF; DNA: TGTGCCAGCAGCCAAAGCGGCGCTCACACAGATACGCAGTATTTT
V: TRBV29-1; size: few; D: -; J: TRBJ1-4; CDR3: CSVHLSGEKLFF; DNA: TGCAGCGTTCACCTGAGTGGGGAGAAACTGTTTTTT
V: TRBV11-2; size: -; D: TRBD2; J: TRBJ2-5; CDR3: CASSPPLADQETQYF; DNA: TGTGCCAGCAGCCCGCCTCTAGCGGATCAAGAGACCCAGTACTTC
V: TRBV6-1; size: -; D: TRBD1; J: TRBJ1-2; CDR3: CASSPRTGINGYTF; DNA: TGTGCCAGCAGTCCCCGGACAGGGATAAATGGCTACACCTTC
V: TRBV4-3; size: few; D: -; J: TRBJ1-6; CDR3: CASSQEGGPYNSPLHF; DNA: TGCGCCAGCAGCCAAGAAGGCGGCCCCTATAATTCACCCCTCCACTTT
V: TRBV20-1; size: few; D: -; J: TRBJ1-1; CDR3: CSARQVARGDTEAFF; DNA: TGCAGTGCTAGACAGGTCGCTAGGGGGGACACTGAAGCTTTCTTT
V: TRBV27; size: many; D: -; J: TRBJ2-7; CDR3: CASSLSGGRLYEQYF; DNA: TGTGCCAGCAGTTTGTCTGGGGGGCGACTCTACGAGCAGTACTTC
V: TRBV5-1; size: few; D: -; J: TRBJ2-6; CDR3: CASSLAVADPGANVLTF; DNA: TGCGCCAGCAGCTTGGCCGTGGCAGACCCTGGGGCCAACGTCCTGACTTTC
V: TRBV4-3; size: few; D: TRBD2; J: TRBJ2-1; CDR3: CASSQEVGSGNTYNEQFF; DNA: TGCGCCAGCAGCCAAGAAGTAGGTAGCGGGAACACCTACAATGAGCAGTTCTTC
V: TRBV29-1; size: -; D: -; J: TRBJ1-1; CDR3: CGGVRLSTEAFF; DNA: TGCGGCGGAGTGAGGCTTTCCACTGAAGCTTTCTTT
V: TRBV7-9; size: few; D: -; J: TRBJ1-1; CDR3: CASSRDRVTEAFF; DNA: TGTGCCAGCAGCCGTGACCGGGTCACTGAAGCTTTCTTT
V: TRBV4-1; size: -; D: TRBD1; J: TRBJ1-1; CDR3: CASSQIDRATEAFF; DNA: TGCGCCAGCAGCCAGATCGACAGGGCGACTGAAGCTTTCTTT
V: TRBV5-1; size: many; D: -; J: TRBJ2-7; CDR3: CASSLLEKSYEQYF; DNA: TGCGCCAGCAGTTTACTAGAGAAGTCCTACGAGCAGTACTTC
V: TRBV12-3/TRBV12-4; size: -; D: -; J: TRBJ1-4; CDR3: CASYTGLTNEKLFF; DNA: TGTGCCAGCTATACAGGGCTCACTAATGAAAAACTGTTTTTT
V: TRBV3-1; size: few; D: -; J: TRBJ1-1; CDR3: CASSPGPSLNTEAFF; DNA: TGTGCCAGCAGCCCCGGGCCGTCTTTGAACACTGAAGCTTTCTTT
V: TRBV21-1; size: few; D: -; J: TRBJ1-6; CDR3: CASSAQGCPNSPLHF; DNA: TGTGCCAGCAGCGCCCAGGGGTGCCCGAATTCACCCCTCCACTTT
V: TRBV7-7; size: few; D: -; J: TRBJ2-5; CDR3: CASSPGGKTQYF; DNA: TGTGCTAGCAGCCCTGGTGGAAAGACCCAGTACTTC
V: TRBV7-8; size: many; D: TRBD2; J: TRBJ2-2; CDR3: CASSLPAGTSGTGELFF; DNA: TGTGCCAGCAGCTTACCCGCCGGGACTAGCGGCACCGGGGAGCTGTTTTTT
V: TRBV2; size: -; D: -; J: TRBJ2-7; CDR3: CASTGAYYEQYF; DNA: TGTGCCAGCACGGGGGCCTACTACGAGCAGTACTTC
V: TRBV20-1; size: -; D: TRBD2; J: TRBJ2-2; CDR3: CSARDFGLAGASGTGELFF; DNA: TGCAGTGCTAGAGATTTCGGCCTAGCGGGAGCTAGCGGCACCGGGGAGCTGTTTTTT
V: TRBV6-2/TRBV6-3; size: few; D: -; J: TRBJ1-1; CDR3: CASSYWAGNTEAFF; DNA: TGTGCCAGCAGTTACTGGGCGGGGAACACTGAAGCTTTCTTT
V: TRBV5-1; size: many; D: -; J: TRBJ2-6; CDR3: CASSLYPQGKAGANVLTF; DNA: TGCGCCAGCAGCTTGTACCCGCAGGGAAAGGCTGGGGCCAACGTCCTGACTTTC
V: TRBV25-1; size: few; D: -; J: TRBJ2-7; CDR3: CASRGKDSYFYEQYF; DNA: TGTGCCAGCAGAGGGAAGGACAGTTATTTTTACGAGCAGTACTTC
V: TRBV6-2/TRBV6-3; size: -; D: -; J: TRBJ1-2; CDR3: CASRYGGDNYGYTF; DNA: TGTGCCAGCAGATACGGGGGTGATAACTATGGCTACACCTTC
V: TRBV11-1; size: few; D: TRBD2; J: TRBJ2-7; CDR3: CASSLLGGATSGRAYEQYF; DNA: TGTGCCAGCAGCTTGCTAGGGGGCGCGACTAGCGGGAGGGCCTACGAGCAGTACTTC
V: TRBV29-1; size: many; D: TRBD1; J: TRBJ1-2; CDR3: CSVDRGLANYGYTF; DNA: TGCAGCGTGGACAGGGGGCTAGCTAACTATGGCTACACCTTC
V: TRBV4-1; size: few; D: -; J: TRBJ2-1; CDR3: CASSQEGTEQFF; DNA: TGCGCCAGCAGCCAGGAGGGTACCGAGCAGTTCTTC
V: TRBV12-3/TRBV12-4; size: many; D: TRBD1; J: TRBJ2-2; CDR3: CASSFSGTGGTGELFF; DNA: TGTGCCAGCAGTTTTTCCGGGACAGGGGGCACCGGGGAGCTGTTTTTT
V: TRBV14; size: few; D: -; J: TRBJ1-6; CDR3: CASSKNIGRSYNSPLHF; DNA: TGTGCCAGCAGCAAAAACATAGGACGGTCCTATAATTCACCCCTCCACTTT
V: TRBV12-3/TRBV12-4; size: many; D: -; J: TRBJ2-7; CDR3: CASSLGSGTYEQYF; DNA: TGTGCCAGCAGTTTAGGTTCAGGGACCTACGAGCAGTACTTC
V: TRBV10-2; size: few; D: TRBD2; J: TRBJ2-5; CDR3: CASSIAGLRETQYF; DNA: TGCGCCAGCAGCATAGCGGGCCTGAGGGAGACCCAGTACTTC
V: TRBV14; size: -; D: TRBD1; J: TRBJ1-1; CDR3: CASSLDRWTEAFF; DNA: TGTGCCAGCAGTTTGGACAGGTGGACTGAAGCTTTCTTT
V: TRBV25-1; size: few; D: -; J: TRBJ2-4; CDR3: CASSEPGLENIQYF; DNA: TGTGCCAGCAGTGAACCCGGGCTGGAAAACATTCAGTACTTC
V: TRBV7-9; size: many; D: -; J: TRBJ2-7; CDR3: CASSLEPAGRYEQYF; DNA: TGTGCCAGCAGCTTAGAGCCTGCCGGGCGCTACGAGCAGTACTTC
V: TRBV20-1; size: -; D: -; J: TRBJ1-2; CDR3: CSARGGERNGYTF; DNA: TGCAGTGCTAGGGGAGGGGAGAGGAATGGCTACACCTTC